This section outlines one T cell receptor (beta chain) sequence together with its context. Its antigen remains unidentified. The data were produced by immunoSEQ multiplex PCR, yet TCRdb's version contains in-frame clones alone and is incomplete. The sample lists approximately 62,000 clones, 88% occurring once. The study sampled blood at baseline, cycle 4 day 1, and cycle 7 day 1. This record belongs to a study of OX40 agonist ivuxolimab in advanced cancers. Study-level background: Treatment of patients was with ivuxolimab, an agonistic anti-OX40 (CD134) antibody.

Broader study findings: More expanded clones were seen, on average, in CD8+ T cells than in CD4+. The antigens recognized by the expanded peripheral T cells, that is their antigen specificity, were not determined.

The CDR3 loop spans 15 amino acids. The germline V gene encodes CDR1 SGHDN and CDR2 FVKESK. V shed 4 bases, J shed 5 bases, and the junction held 5 bases outside the gene matches. Specimen: CD4+ or CD8+ T cells sorted from blood, collected in a trial of the OX40 agonist ivuxolimab. The sequence came from an adult with an advanced solid tumor such as melanoma, head and neck, liver or kidney cancer. This chain joins TRBV14 and TRBJ1-1, with 12 bases identical to TRBD1. CDR3: CASSRDRGLRTEAFF. The CDR3 bases are TGTGCCAGCAGCCGGGACAGGGGGCTAAGAACTGAAGCTTTCTTT.